The rows below give T cell receptor beta chains drawn from one sample of a study of Graves' ophthalmopathy and Graves' hyperthyroidism. TCRdb ran MiXCR on the multiplex PCR reads and lists one entry per CDR3 protein. The table includes approximately 480,000 distinct CDR3 sequences, 14% detected once. The sample comprised blood. The source is a woman in her 30s with Graves' ophthalmopathy. Each CDR3 is given with its conserved first and last residue. The D gene is left open where the match is weak. Expanded clones are given a class, and other clones once, few, many or no size at all.

CDR3 length,D gene,clone size,J gene,V gene,CDR3 DNA,CDR3 protein
12,-,many,TRBJ1-6,TRBV12-3/TRBV12-4,TGTGCCAGCAGTTCCTACATTCCAACCCTCCACTTT,CASSSYIPTLHF
14,-,many,TRBJ1-6,TRBV7-2,TGTGCCAGCAGTCCCCGTCCCCAAGGTTCACCCCTCCACTTT,CASSPRPQGSPLHF
13,TRBD1,many,TRBJ2-7,TRBV20-1,TGCAGTGCTTCCGACAGGGTGGTCTACGAGCAGTACTTC,CSASDRVVYEQYF
15,-,many,TRBJ1-5,TRBV28,TGTGCCAGCAGGCGCGAGGGAGTGTACAATCAGCCCCAGCATTTT,CASRREGVYNQPQHF
18,TRBD2,few,TRBJ2-5,TRBV30,TGTGCCTGGAGCGCGAATCCCGCGGTTATAGCGGGGCGGGAGACCCAGTACTTC,CAWSANPAVIAGRETQYF
16,TRBD1,many,TRBJ2-5,TRBV20-1,TGCAGTGCTAGGTCGACAGGGTTTGTAATCTTCGAGACCCAGTACTTC,CSARSTGFVIFETQYF
12,-,-,TRBJ1-1,TRBV30,TGTGCAGCGGACAGATTGAACACTGAAGCTTTCTTT,CAADRLNTEAFF
16,-,many,TRBJ2-4,TRBV28,TGTGCCAGCAGTTTCGAGTACGGGGGAGCCAAAAACATTCAGTACTTC,CASSFEYGGAKNIQYF
15,-,many,TRBJ1-3,TRBV6-1,TGTGCCAGCAGTGAGCAGACAGAACCCGGAAACACCATATATTTT,CASSEQTEPGNTIYF
14,TRBD1,many,TRBJ1-2,TRBV15,TGTGCCACCAGCAGGGACAGGGGGTACTATGGCTACACCTTC,CATSRDRGYYGYTF
14,TRBD1,few,TRBJ2-7,TRBV5-1,TGCGCCAGCAGCTTCCGGGACAGGGGTGACGAGCAGTACTTC,CASSFRDRGDEQYF
15,-,few,TRBJ2-5,TRBV7-3,TGTGCCAGCAGCTTAACCAATGACCGCCAAGAGACCCAGTACTTC,CASSLTNDRQETQYF
15,TRBD2,many,TRBJ2-7,TRBV4-2,TGTGCCAGCAGCCAAGAGGCCCTAGCGGGAGGCGAGCAGTACTTC,CASSQEALAGGEQYF
15,TRBD1,-,TRBJ1-1,TRBV27,TGTGCCAGCAGTTGGGACAGAACAATGAACACTGAAGCTTTCTTT,CASSWDRTMNTEAFF
16,-,many,TRBJ2-5,TRBV28,TGTGCCAGCAGATCGGCTACAGGGTTCGTCGTCGAGACCCAGTACTTC,CASRSATGFVVETQYF
15,TRBD1,many,TRBJ2-2,TRBV30,TGTGCCTGGAGCCGAGGGACAGGCCGCACCGGGGAGCTGTTTTTT,CAWSRGTGRTGELFF
14,-,many,TRBJ1-2,TRBV12-3/TRBV12-4,TGTGCCAGCAGGGAACCGGGTTTCGGCTATGGCTACACCTTC,CASREPGFGYGYTF
16,TRBD2,many,TRBJ2-5,TRBV6-5,TGTGCCAGCAGTTACCCGACTAGCGGGAGAGTTGAGACCCAGTACTTC,CASSYPTSGRVETQYF
16,TRBD1,many,TRBJ2-7,TRBV27,TGTGCCAGCAGTACAGGGACAGGGAGAGTTTCGTACGAGCAGTACTTC,CASSTGTGRVSYEQYF
15,TRBD1,-,TRBJ1-2,TRBV12-3/TRBV12-4,TGTGCCAGCAGTGGGCTGAGGACAGGGGGCTATGGCTACACCTTC,CASSGLRTGGYGYTF
16,TRBD1,many,TRBJ2-7,TRBV11-1,TGTGCCAGCAGCCCTACCCCGGGACAGGGTCTTCGAGAGCAGTACTTC,CASSPTPGQGLREQYF
15,-,-,TRBJ2-5,TRBV5-1,TGCGCCATCAGCCCGAGCCGGGGTCTCCAAGAGACCCAGTACTTC,CAISPSRGLQETQYF
15,-,many,TRBJ1-2,TRBV30,TGTGCCTGGAGTCCAAATTCGGACAGTTTATATGGCTACACCTTC,CAWSPNSDSLYGYTF
16,-,many,TRBJ2-5,TRBV28,TGTGCCAGCAGTCCGGCGACACCTAGGTACCAAGAGACCCAGTACTTC,CASSPATPRYQETQYF
15,TRBD1,many,TRBJ2-5,TRBV12-3/TRBV12-4,TGTGCCAGCAGTTCAAACAGGGGCGAGTGGGAGACCCAGTACTTC,CASSSNRGEWETQYF
16,TRBD1,many,TRBJ2-5,TRBV6-1,TGTGCCAGCAGAGGAGGAGTAGGGGGCAGAAAAGAGACCCAGTACTTC,CASRGGVGGRKETQYF
16,TRBD1,many,TRBJ1-6,TRBV28,TGTGCCAGCAGGCCCGGGGGACAGGGAGAAAATTCACCCCTCCACTTT,CASRPGGQGENSPLHF
13,-,few,TRBJ1-1,TRBV19,TGTGCCAGTAGTCCCATGGCGGGAACTGAAGCTTTCTTT,CASSPMAGTEAFF
16,TRBD2,many,TRBJ2-2,TRBV12-3/TRBV12-4,TGTGCCAGCAGTTTCACAGCGGGGAGGCGGACCGGGGAGCTGTTTTTT,CASSFTAGRRTGELFF
11,-,many,TRBJ2-2,TRBV6-1,TGTGCCACCGATAGGACCGGGGAGCTGTTTTTT,CATDRTGELFF
15,-,-,TRBJ1-1,TRBV6-2/TRBV6-3,TGTGCCAGCAGTTACTCCCCCCCGGACTGGACTGAAGCTTTCTTT,CASSYSPPDWTEAFF
16,-,many,TRBJ1-5,TRBV12-3/TRBV12-4,TGTGCCAGCAGTTTCGGTGGGCGGGGTGACAATCAGCCCCAGCATTTT,CASSFGGRGDNQPQHF
15,TRBD1,many,TRBJ1-5,TRBV12-3/TRBV12-4,TGTGCCAGCAGCTCCGGACAGGTTCTTAATCAGCCCCAGCATTTT,CASSSGQVLNQPQHF
13,TRBD1,-,TRBJ2-1,TRBV12-3/TRBV12-4,TGTGCCAGCCGAGGGACAGGTCACAATGAGCAGTTCTTC,CASRGTGHNEQFF
13,-,-,TRBJ1-1,TRBV19,TGTACCAGTAGTATTCGGGGAAACACTGAAGCTTTCTTT,CTSSIRGNTEAFF
17,TRBD2,many,TRBJ2-7,TRBV12-3/TRBV12-4,TGTGCCAGCAGTCACCTCGTCGGGGGGGGCCCGAGTTCCGAGCAGTACTTC,CASSHLVGGGPSSEQYF
14,-,many,TRBJ2-7,TRBV20-1,TGCAGTGCTACGGGGGCGAGAGCCGCTACGGGGCAGTACTTC,CSATGARAATGQYF
15,TRBD1,-,TRBJ2-7,TRBV30,TGTGCCTGGGCTGACAGGGGTCGATATTTCTACGAGCAGTACTTC,CAWADRGRYFYEQYF
15,-,many,TRBJ1-3,TRBV7-3,TGTGCCAGCAGCTTAACAGGGCTGATTGGAAACACCATATATTTT,CASSLTGLIGNTIYF
17,-,many,TRBJ2-7,TRBV6-2/TRBV6-3,TGTGCCAGCAGTTATCGTTCAGTGGGGGCGGTGTCCTACGAGCAGTACTTC,CASSYRSVGAVSYEQYF
15,TRBD2,-,TRBJ2-2,TRBV7-8,TGTGCCAGCAGCTCGGGACTACCTAACACCGGGGAGCTGCTTTTT,CASSSGLPNTGELLF
13,-,many,TRBJ1-6,TRBV28,TGTGCCAGCAGACTACGGGCGAGTTCACCCCTCCACTTT,CASRLRASSPLHF
15,TRBD1,-,TRBJ1-2,TRBV6-5,TGTGCCAGCAGTTCCCCCGACAGGGGCGCCCATGGCTACACCTTC,CASSSPDRGAHGYTF
16,-,many,TRBJ2-7,TRBV15,TGTGCCACCAGCAGAGATGTCAGGGACCCCCCCTACGAGCAGTACTTC,CATSRDVRDPPYEQYF
13,-,many,TRBJ1-1,TRBV7-2,TGTGCCAGCAGCTTAGACACCCGGACTGAAGCTTTCTTT,CASSLDTRTEAFF
14,-,many,TRBJ1-2,TRBV20-1,TGCAGTGCTAGAGGGAGTCAAGGGACATCAGGCTACACCTTC,CSARGSQGTSGYTF